The 11 T cell receptor beta chains listed next were all sequenced from one sample in a study of blood T cells in healthy people across ages. A second PCR of 7 to 11 cycles used a sample-barcoded 5' primer and a J-beta primer mix. MiXCR, applied by TCRdb to the 5' RACE reads, yields one record per CDR3 protein. The table includes 980,000 or so distinct CDR3 sequences, around 46% detected once. Sequencing was done on a sample of blood. Receptor source: a man under 40 in good health.

V gene TRBV28 combines with J gene TRBJ2-3; D ambiguous. Germline V gives CDR1 MDHEN, CDR2 SYDVKM. The V gene lost 5 bases and the J gene lost 4 bases, with 19 bases spanning the gap. The CDR3 loop spans 16 amino acids. The CDR3 protein is CASSPDTYDIADTQYF. CDR3 sequence (DNA): TGTGCCAGCAGTCCCGACACGTACGATATCGCAGATACGCAGTATTTT. The full variable domain, completed using reference TRBV28 and TRBJ2-3, is DVKVTQSSRYLVKRTGEKVFLECVQDMDHENMFWYRQDPGLGLRLIYFSYDVKMKEKGDIPEGYSVSREKKERFSLILESASTNQTSMYLCASSPDTYDIADTQYFGPGTRLTVL.

The V gene is TRBV7-9, the J gene TRBJ1-4; D not resolved. V lost 0 bases and J 6 bases, leaving 5 bases between the germline ends. This CDR3 is built from 13 residues. Germline lookup yields CDR1 SEHNR and CDR2 FQNEAQ (reference sequence). CDR3 DNA: TGTGCCAGCAGCTTAGCGACCGATGAAAAACTGTTTTTT. It codes for CASSLATDEKLFF.

The gene calls are TRBV27 and TRBJ1-5, with D tentatively TRBD1 (5 bases). Germline V gene sequence: CDR1 MNHEY, CDR2 SMNVEV (reference sequence). The CDR3 runs 14 residues. Trimming stripped 7 bases from V and 5 bases from J, with 15 bases between. CDR3 sequence reads: CASNSGTGDQPQHF. The CDR3 DNA is TGTGCCAGCAATTCAGGGACGGGGGATCAGCCCCAGCATTTT.

This clonotype appeared a few times. The chain uses TRBV2 and TRBJ2-5; TRBD2 agrees at 11 bases. Germline loops: CDR1 SNHLY, CDR2 FYNNEI. The V segment lost 3 bases and the J segment 2 bases; nucleotides outside the gene matches: 5. The CDR3 runs 16 residues. The chain's CDR3 is CASSDPLAGDQETQYF. As DNA, the CDR3 is TGTGCCAGCAGTGACCCACTAGCGGGGGATCAAGAGACCCAGTACTTC. Looking up the rest from reference TRBV2 and TRBJ2-5 gives the full variable domain: EPEVTQTPSHQVTQMGQEVILRCVPISNHLYFYWYRQILGQKVEFLVSFYNNEISEKSEIFDDQFSVERPDGSNFTLKIRSTKLEDSAMYFCASSDPLAGDQETQYFGPGTRLLVL.

The chain is built from TRBV11-2 and TRBJ2-1; the match to TRBD2 covers 8 bases. Germline V gene lookup returns CDR1 SGHAT and CDR2 FQNNGV. Trimming removed 5 bases from V and 6 bases from J; junction bases left unmatched: 9. The CDR3 sequence is 15 residues long. CDR3: CASSPGLGGVNEQFF. In nucleotides, the CDR3 is TGTGCCAGCAGCCCGGGACTAGGAGGAGTCAATGAGCAGTTCTTC.

This clonotype was counted at least ten times. The V call is TRBV3-1, the J call TRBJ1-2; D is unresolved. The CDR3 length is 15 residues. Trimming removed 0 bases at V and 4 bases at J, with 12 bases between. Germline CDR1 reads LGHDT; CDR2 reads YNNKEL (reference sequence). CDR3 in DNA: TGTGCCAGCAGCCAAGATTTGGCAGGCACCTATGGCTACACCTTC. Amino acids: CASSQDLAGTYGYTF.

The chain combines TRBV5-1 with TRBJ2-3; TRBD2 matches 9 bases. V was clipped by 4 bases and J by 2 bases; unmatched bases: 11. The CDR3 spans 17 residues. CDR1 and CDR2 from the germline V gene are SGHRS and YFSETQ. The CDR3 DNA is TGCGCCAGCAGCCGACAGCGGGGGGACCCGAACACAGATACGCAGTATTTT. Its translation is CASSRQRGDPNTDTQYF.

The chain couples TRBV6-2 or TRBV6-3 to TRBJ2-5, with a tentative D call TRBD1 (5 bases). This CDR3 is built from 14 residues. V was cut by 6 bases and J by 1 base, with 12 bases left in between. Germline-derived CDR1 and CDR2 are MNHEY and SVGEGT. The CDR3 reads CASSARTPQETQYF. Written as DNA, the CDR3 is TGTGCCAGCAGCGCGAGGACACCCCAAGAGACCCAGTACTTC.

This clonotype appeared a few times. The chain is built from TRBV4-1 and TRBJ2-1, with TRBD1 as a possible D gene (5 bases). Trimming removed 0 bases from V and 9 bases from J, with 21 bases in between. The germline CDR1 and CDR2 sequences are MGHRA and YSYEKL. This CDR3 contains 17 residues. CDR3 nucleotides: TGCGCCAGCAGCCAAGAAGTAACGCGACTGGCGCAGGGTGAGCAGTTCTTC. Its protein product is CASSQEVTRLAQGEQFF.

The genes are TRBV7-2 and TRBJ2-5; D ambiguous. Germline V gives CDR1 SGHTA, CDR2 FQGNSA. The CDR3 runs 14 residues. The ends were cut back, 4 bases at V and 13 bases at J, with 22 bases in the middle. The CDR3 DNA reads TGTGCCAGCAGCTCCTCCCGGGCTATCGACGAGCGGTACTTC. Protein: CASSSSRAIDERYF.

CDR3 protein: CASATDRASNEQYF. The CDR3 nucleotides read TGTGCTAGTGCCACGGACAGGGCGAGCAATGAGCAGTACTTC. The chain links TRBV12-5 to TRBJ2-7; 8 bases are shared with TRBD1. The CDR3 spans 14 residues. The V and J ends lost 7 bases and 7 bases, in that order; junction bases with no gene match: 12. Germline CDR1 is LGHNT and CDR2 is FRNRAP.